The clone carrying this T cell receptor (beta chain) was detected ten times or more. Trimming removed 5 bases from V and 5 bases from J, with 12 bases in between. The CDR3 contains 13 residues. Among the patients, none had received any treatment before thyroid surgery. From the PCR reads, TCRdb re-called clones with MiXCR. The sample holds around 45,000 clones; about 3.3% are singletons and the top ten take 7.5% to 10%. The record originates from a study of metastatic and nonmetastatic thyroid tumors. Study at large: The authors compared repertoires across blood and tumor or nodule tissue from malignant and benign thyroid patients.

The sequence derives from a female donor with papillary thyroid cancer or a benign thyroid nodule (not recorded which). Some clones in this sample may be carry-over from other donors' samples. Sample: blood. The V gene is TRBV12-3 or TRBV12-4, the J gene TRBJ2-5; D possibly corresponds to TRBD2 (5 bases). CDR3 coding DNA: TGTGCCAGCAGTCCCGCTAGGAGGGAGACCCAGTACTTC. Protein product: CASSPARRETQYF.